This T cell receptor (beta chain) derives from a study of Ad26.COV2.S vaccination and SARS-CoV-2 variants. Study-wide background: Into the muscle, Ad26.COV2.S was dosed once or twice, 56 days apart. Points from the study as a whole: The placebo group had lower spike-specific TCR breadth than the vaccine recipients did.

The CDR3 spans 16 residues. V lost 4 bases and J 8 bases, leaving 24 bases between the germline ends. The germline gives CDR1 SGDLS, CDR2 YYNGEE. Stated treatment: 15 to 20 received Ad26.COV2.S at low or high dose, single or two shots; about five received placebo; per-sample allocation not given. It was on day 63 after the first vaccine or placebo injection that samples were taken. A remark on this clone: The antigen remains undetermined.

TCRdb's table, derived via immunoSEQ multiplex PCR, lists solely in-frame clones and lacks some. The top ten clones hold more than 7% of a sample with 380,000 or so clones, around 82% of them seen once. Sequencing used peripheral blood, obtained in a trial of Ad26.COV2.S vaccine versus placebo. The receptor was isolated from a person between 18 and 65 years old who received the Ad26.COV2.S COVID-19 vaccine or a placebo. This sequence joins TRBV9 and TRBJ1-2, with D perhaps TRBD1 (5 bases). The CDR3 region has the DNA TGTGCCAGCAGCCTTTGGCCCCGGGGCGCGGGGGACGGCTACACCTTC. Its translation is CASSLWPRGAGDGYTF.